Listed below are T cell receptor beta chains from one sample, sequenced in a study of T cell repertoires in cytomegalovirus infection. TCRdb reanalysed the reads using MiXCR and keeps one entry per CDR3 protein. The sample includes roughly 230,000 distinct CDR3 sequences, 22% of them seen just once. The specimen was CD8+ T cells from PBMCs. These receptors were collected from a human donor in good health (CMV status not recorded). Some clones in this sample may be carry-over from other donors' samples. The CDR3 runs from the conserved cysteine through the conserved F or W. Each record gives: V gene, D gene, J gene, clone size, CDR3 DNA, CDR3 protein. The D gene is left open where the match is weak. Where a row states a size, it is once, few, many or the class of an expanded clone; other rows omit it.

V: TRBV20-1
D: TRBD2
J: TRBJ2-7
size: .
DNA: TGCAGTGCTAGAACCCTAGCGGGGTCCTACGAGCAGTACTTC
CDR3: CSARTLAGSYEQYF

V: TRBV11-1
D: TRBD1
J: TRBJ1-1
size: many
DNA: TGTGCCAGCAGCGGAGACAGGGGGACAGGCATGAACACTGAAGCTTTCTTT
CDR3: CASSGDRGTGMNTEAFF

V: TRBV14
D: .
J: TRBJ2-1
size: .
DNA: TGTGCCAGCAGCCAAGGAGGGGCCCTATCAACTCAGCAGTTCTTC
CDR3: CASSQGGALSTQQFF

V: TRBV3-1
D: TRBD1
J: TRBJ2-1
size: few
DNA: TGTGCCAGCAGCCCGACAGGGGGTCAATACAATGAGCAGTTCTTC
CDR3: CASSPTGGQYNEQFF

V: TRBV7-2
D: .
J: TRBJ1-2
size: many
DNA: TGTGCCAGCAGCTTCCTGGTCGGGAGCGGCTACACCTTC
CDR3: CASSFLVGSGYTF

V: TRBV7-8
D: .
J: TRBJ2-5
size: many
DNA: TGTGCCAGCAGCTTCCCCCCCGGGGTCCAAGAGACCCAGTACTTC
CDR3: CASSFPPGVQETQYF

V: TRBV6-2/TRBV6-3
D: TRBD2
J: TRBJ2-3
size: few
DNA: TGTGCCAGCGTCTCCCTTGGCGGGGGGCCGCCAGATACGCAGTATTTT
CDR3: CASVSLGGGPPDTQYF

V: TRBV11-1
D: TRBD2
J: TRBJ2-1
size: few
DNA: TGTGCCAGCAGCTTAGCGCTAAGTAGCGGGGTCTCCAAGTTCTTC
CDR3: CASSLALSSGVSKFF

V: TRBV7-9
D: .
J: TRBJ2-7
size: few
DNA: TGTGCCAGCAGCCACCCCCGGGTCGACCCCAACGAGCAGTACTTC
CDR3: CASSHPRVDPNEQYF

V: TRBV27
D: TRBD2
J: TRBJ2-3
size: .
DNA: TGTGCCAGCAACCTACTAGCGGGGGTCACAGATACGCAGTATTTT
CDR3: CASNLLAGVTDTQYF

V: TRBV11-2
D: TRBD1
J: TRBJ2-2
size: many
DNA: TGTGCCAGCAGCTTTACCGGGACAGGGTGGGACACCGGGGAGCTGTTTTTT
CDR3: CASSFTGTGWDTGELFF

V: TRBV12-3/TRBV12-4
D: TRBD1
J: TRBJ2-2
size: .
DNA: TGTGCCAGCAGACTCCCCGAAGGGGGCCGCGAGTACACCGGGGAGCTGTTTTTT
CDR3: CASRLPEGGREYTGELFF

V: TRBV28
D: TRBD2
J: TRBJ2-3
size: few
DNA: TGTGCCAGCAGTTTCTGGACTAGCGGGGGGGCCGGTAGCACAGATACGCAGTATTTT
CDR3: CASSFWTSGGAGSTDTQYF

V: TRBV28
D: .
J: TRBJ1-1
size: .
DNA: TGTGCCAGCAGTTTTCTTCAGAACACTGAAGCTTTCTTT
CDR3: CASSFLQNTEAFF